The rows below give T cell receptor beta chains drawn from one sample of a study of OX40 agonist ivuxolimab in advanced cancers. Only in-frame clones appear in the TCRdb table, and some are missing; sequencing was by immunoSEQ multiplex PCR. The sample has about 48,000 clones, around four fifths seen once. This specimen was CD4+ or CD8+ T cells sorted from blood, taken in a trial of the OX40 agonist ivuxolimab. The receptors come from an adult with an advanced solid tumor such as melanoma, head and neck, liver or kidney cancer. The CDR3 runs from the conserved cysteine through the conserved F or W. The order of the fields is V gene, clone size, D gene, J gene, CDR3 protein, CDR3 DNA. D genes are given only for firm matches. Clone size, where shown, is once, few, many, or a class for clones that have expanded.

TRBV28	.	.	TRBJ1-2	CASSPPGYIHGYTF	TGTGCCAGCAGTCCCCCCGGTTACATTCATGGCTACACCTTC
TRBV28	.	.	TRBJ2-5	CASSLGGYQETQYF	TGTGCCAGCAGTTTAGGAGGGTACCAAGAGACCCAGTACTTC
TRBV7-9	.	TRBD2	TRBJ2-5	CASSPLAGGGETQYF	TGTGCCAGCAGCCCACTAGCGGGAGGAGGAGAGACCCAGTACTTC
TRBV10-3	few	TRBD2	TRBJ2-2	CAISGQGGSGGPNTGELFF	TGTGCCATCAGTGGTCAGGGGGGTAGCGGGGGCCCGAACACCGGGGAGCTGTTTTTT
TRBV27	.	TRBD2	TRBJ2-5	CASSPYTGTSGSGETQYF	TGTGCCAGCAGTCCCTACACCGGGACTAGCGGGAGTGGTGAGACCCAGTACTTC
TRBV18	.	.	TRBJ1-2	CASSPLTGHYGYTF	TGTGCCAGCTCACCTCTGACAGGTCACTATGGCTACACCTTC
TRBV28	.	.	TRBJ2-7	CASVSGGGYEQYF	TGTGCCAGCGTTTCAGGGGGGGGTTACGAGCAGTACTTC
TRBV28	.	.	TRBJ2-1	CASSLFGEEQFF	TGTGCCAGCAGTTTATTCGGGGAGGAGCAGTTCTTC
TRBV11-3	.	TRBD2	TRBJ2-1	CASSTLAGPYNEQFF	TGTGCCAGCAGCACCTTAGCGGGCCCCTACAATGAGCAGTTCTTC
TRBV4-3	.	.	TRBJ2-5	CASSQDLLETQYF	TGCGCCAGCAGCCAGGATTTATTGGAGACCCAGTACTTC
TRBV5-1	.	.	TRBJ1-4	CASSRERGYEKLFF	TGCGCCAGCAGTCGGGAGAGGGGTTATGAAAAACTGTTTTTT
TRBV12-5	.	TRBD1	TRBJ2-1	CASGLNSQGDNEQFF	TGTGCTAGTGGTTTGAATAGCCAGGGGGACAATGAGCAGTTCTTC
TRBV2	.	TRBD1	TRBJ1-5	CASRGGQSYQPQHF	TGTGCCAGCAGGGGGGGACAGTCTTATCAGCCCCAGCATTTT
TRBV2	once	TRBD1	TRBJ1-2	CASNRQGYGYTF	TGTGCCAGCAATAGACAGGGATACGGCTACACCTTC
TRBV29-1	once	TRBD1	TRBJ1-1	CSVGRQGATTEAFF	TGCAGCGTCGGCAGACAGGGGGCAACCACTGAAGCTTTCTTT
TRBV7-9	.	.	TRBJ2-2	CASSWEGSGTSTGELFF	TGTGCCAGCAGCTGGGAAGGGTCCGGGACAAGCACCGGGGAGCTGTTTTTT
TRBV30	.	.	TRBJ2-6	CAWSVGRNSGANVLTF	TGTGCCTGGAGTGTGGGTCGTAACTCTGGGGCCAACGTCCTGACTTTC
TRBV6-5	.	.	TRBJ1-6	CASSYWGAHHSPLHF	TGTGCCAGCAGTTACTGGGGGGCGCATCATTCACCCCTCCACTTT
TRBV18	.	.	TRBJ2-3	CASSPPGPYSTDTQYF	TGTGCCAGCTCACCACCGGGACCCTACTCCACAGATACGCAGTATTTT
TRBV7-3	few	.	TRBJ2-2	CASSIGEGELFF	TGTGCCAGCAGCATCGGTGAGGGGGAGCTGTTTTTT
TRBV5-1	.	TRBD2	TRBJ2-1	CASSSTSGSITYNEQFF	TGCGCCAGCAGCTCGACTAGCGGGAGTATCACCTACAATGAGCAGTTCTTC
TRBV10-3	.	.	TRBJ2-3	CAISENGEDTQYF	TGTGCCATCAGTGAGAACGGGGAGGATACGCAGTATTTT
TRBV30	.	.	TRBJ2-1	CAWSRPATEQFF	TGTGCCTGGAGTCGTCCAGCTACTGAGCAGTTCTTC
TRBV7-3	.	.	TRBJ1-2	CASSLTAQGNYGYTF	TGTGCCAGCAGCTTAACAGCGCAGGGAAACTATGGCTACACCTTC
TRBV28	once	.	TRBJ2-5	CASSLRDPQETQYF	TGTGCCAGCAGTCTCCGGGACCCCCAAGAGACCCAGTACTTC